The present T cell receptor (beta chain) was sequenced within a study of response to subunit inactivated influenza vaccine. This clonotype was seen ten or more times. No antigen is known for it. TCRdb re-called the RT-PCR reads through MiXCR, storing one row per CDR3 protein. Of around 540,000 distinct CDR3 sequences in the sample, about 10% were seen once. V was cut by 0 bases and J by 2 bases, with 8 bases left in between. CDR1 is SEHNR, CDR2 FQNEAQ, per germline (reference sequence). The CDR3 loop spans 14 amino acids. Study findings and constraints: Each seasonal influenza vaccination recruits few new T cells, the authors suggested.

The TCR originated in a man in his fifties who received an inactivated influenza vaccine. The sample was PBMCs from blood, taken on the day of vaccination. The J gene is TRBJ2-7, the V gene TRBV7-9, with TRBD2 as a possible D gene (6 bases). Written as DNA, the CDR3 is TGTGCCAGCAGCTTAGCTAGCGGAGCCTACGAGCAGTACTTC. Protein: CASSLASGAYEQYF.